These 30 T cell receptor beta chains were all obtained from the same sample, sequenced in a study of glioma-infiltrating T cells after dendritic cell vaccination. Documented time point: after dendritic cell vaccination, including at tumor progression/relapse. Clones were sequenced by immunoSEQ multiplex PCR, and TCRdb holds only the in-frame ones, with some missing. This table has just under 100,000 clones, more than 70% appearing once. Sequenced here: blood, sampled after dendritic cell vaccination. Source of these receptors: a human donor with glioblastoma.

The CDR3 region is CASSDRTGLGYGYTF. CDR3 DNA: TGTGCCAGCAGCGACCGGACAGGGCTGGGCTATGGCTACACCTTC. The V gene is TRBV2, the J gene TRBJ1-2; 8 nucleotides match TRBD1. The CDR3 is 15 amino acids. The trim removed 6 bases at V and 4 bases at J, leaving 10 bases unmatched. CDR1 is SNHLY, CDR2 FYNNEI, per germline.

The chain uses TRBV2 and TRBJ1-6; D call uncertain. V was pared by 7 bases and J by 4 bases, with 11 bases between. The CDR3 is 14 residues long. Germline lookup yields CDR1 SNHLY and CDR2 FYNNEI. This CDR3 is CASIAISYNSPLHF. In DNA form, the CDR3 reads TGTGCCAGCATCGCGATAAGTTATAATTCACCCCTCCACTTT. Full variable domain (rest looked up from reference TRBV2 and TRBJ1-6): EPEVTQTPSHQVTQMGQEVILRCVPISNHLYFYWYRQILGQKVEFLVSFYNNEISEKSEIFDDQFSVERPDGSNFTLKIRSTKLEDSAMYFCASIAISYNSPLHFGNGTRLTVT.

The chain carries TRBV7-2 and TRBJ2-2; D unresolved. The germline CDR1 and CDR2 sequences are SGHTA and FQGNSA. This CDR3 has 14 residues. The V gene lost 5 bases and the J gene lost 8 bases, with 15 bases spanning the gap. This CDR3 reads CASSGLSRFGELFF. DNA for the CDR3: TGTGCCAGCAGCGGGCTTTCGCGCTTTGGGGAGCTGTTTTTT.

V is TRBV2 and J is TRBJ1-1; 8 bases match TRBD1. Trimming at V came to 4 bases and at J to 1 base, leaving 5 bases not matched to a gene. The CDR3 has 15 amino acids. The V gene's germline CDR1 is SNHLY and CDR2 FYNNEI. The CDR3 bases are TGTGCCAGCAGTGTTCAGGGGGCGGAGAACACTGAAGCTTTCTTT. Translated, it gives CASSVQGAENTEAFF.

A few counts support this clone. This chain links TRBV5-1 with TRBJ1-2; maybe TRBD1 (6 bases). Trimming pared 5 bases from V and 8 bases from J, leaving 19 bases between. The CDR3 covers 14 residues. Germline CDR1 and CDR2: SGHRS and YFSETQ. CDR3 region: CASRLQGSSGGYTF. CDR3 bases: TGCGCCAGCAGATTACAGGGTTCATCCGGAGGCTACACCTTC.

The chain joins TRBV19 to TRBJ2-6; D call uncertain. Trimming took off 6 bases at V and 0 bases at J, with 6 bases between the two ends. The CDR3 covers 14 residues. The V gene's germline CDR1 is LNHDA and CDR2 SQIVND (reference sequence). In DNA form, the CDR3 reads TGTGCCAGTAGGGCCCTCTCTGGGGCCAACGTCCTGACTTTC. Translated: CASRALSGANVLTF.

This chain connects TRBV28 to TRBJ1-2; D unclear. V shed 4 bases and J shed 5 bases, with 11 bases lying between them. The CDR3 loop spans 13 amino acids. CDR1 and CDR2 (germline): MDHEN, SYDVKM. CDR3 nucleotide sequence: TGTGCCAGCAGTTATACAACCAATTATGGCTACACCTTC. Residues: CASSYTTNYGYTF.

The chain joins TRBV28 to TRBJ2-5, with 12 bases identical to TRBD2. CDR1 and CDR2 from the germline V gene are MDHEN and SYDVKM. The CDR3 has 16 residues. The trim removed 4 bases at V and 3 bases at J, leaving 6 bases unmatched. CDR3 nucleotide sequence: TGTGCCAGCAGTTGGGGACTAGCGGGCGTCAAAGAGACCCAGTACTTC. Translation: CASSWGLAGVKETQYF.

This clone has a single count. The chain combines TRBV7-9 with TRBJ2-1; D possibly corresponds to TRBD1 (5 bases). Germline V lookup: CDR1 SEHNR, CDR2 FQNEAQ (reference sequence). The CDR3 loop spans 14 amino acids. Trimming took 2 bases from V and 4 from J, leaving 9 bases between them. The chain's CDR3 is CASSLQGTYNEQFF. In nucleotides, the CDR3 is TGTGCCAGCAGCTTACAGGGAACGTACAATGAGCAGTTCTTC.

The chain recombines TRBV7-9 with TRBJ1-3, with D perhaps TRBD1 (5 bases). The CDR3 sequence is 14 residues long. The germline V and J ends were trimmed by 9 bases and 2 bases, with 14 bases remaining between them. Germline CDR1 SEHNR, CDR2 FQNEAQ (reference sequence). Here the CDR3 DNA reads TGTGCCAGTGGGGGGTATGGTACTGGAAACACCATATATTTT. Amino acids: CASGGYGTGNTIYF.

The DNA for the CDR3 is TGTGCCAGCTGGGAGAGTAGCGGGAGGGGTAGAGAGACCCAGTACTTC. The encoded protein is CASWESSGRGRETQYF. V gene TRBV9 combines with J gene TRBJ2-5; 11 nucleotides line up with TRBD2. The CDR3 has 16 amino acids. Looked up from germline, CDR1 is SGDLS and CDR2 is YYNGEE. The V and J ends lost 7 bases and 4 bases, in that order; junction bases with no gene match: 12.

The chain couples TRBV21-1 to TRBJ2-1; the table's D call of TRBD2 was not tested on the DNA. TRBV21-1 has pseudogene status. The CDR3 totals 17 residues. Written as DNA, the CDR3 is TGTGCCAGCAGCAAAACTAATAGCGGGAAGAACAGGAATGAGCAGTTCTTC. Amino acid sequence: CASSKTNSGKNRNEQFF.

The CDR3 coding sequence is TGCGCCAGCAGCTTCCGACTAGCGGGGGGGCCGCATGAGCAGTTCTTC. Amino acids: CASSFRLAGGPHEQFF. The gene calls are TRBV5-1 and TRBJ2-1, with 14 bases lining up with TRBD2. CDR3 size: 16 residues. The ends lost 2 bases at V and 8 bases at J; junction bases unmatched: 6. Germline V gene lookup returns CDR1 SGHRS and CDR2 YFSETQ.

V is TRBV6-6 and J is TRBJ2-1; D is unclear. The CDR3 loop spans 13 amino acids. V was trimmed by 0 bases and J by 7 bases, leaving 7 bases between them. CDR1 and CDR2 (germline): MNHNY, SVGAGI (reference sequence). The CDR3 region is CASSYSVRNEQFF. CDR3 DNA sequence: TGTGCCAGCAGTTACTCGGTTCGGAATGAGCAGTTCTTC.

The chain recombines TRBV5-6 with TRBJ2-2, with D maybe TRBD2 (5 bases). The CDR3 sequence is 14 residues long. V was shortened by 0 bases and J by 6 bases, with 9 bases between the two germline ends. Germline CDR1 is SGHDT and CDR2 is YYEEEE. CDR3 protein: CASSLGEGPGELFF. The CDR3 DNA reads TGTGCCAGCAGCTTGGGTGAGGGCCCCGGGGAGCTGTTTTTT.

The chain couples TRBV25-1 to TRBJ2-7; TRBD1 aligns across 7 bases. Unmatched junction bases numbered 6, after V lost 3 bases and J lost 4 bases. CDR1 is MGHDK, CDR2 SYGVNS, per germline. The CDR3 is made up of 14 amino acids. The CDR3 region has the DNA TGTGCCAGCAGTGACCGGGACAGAGAGTACGAGCAGTACTTC. It codes for CASSDRDREYEQYF.

This chain connects TRBV10-3 to TRBJ2-1, with 8 bases aligning to TRBD2. CDR1 and CDR2 from the germline V gene are ENHRY and SYGVKD. The CDR3 covers 16 residues. V trimming: 4 bases; J trimming: 7 bases; junction bases outside the gene matches: 12. CDR3 protein: CAISASGTRAKNEQFF. CDR3 in DNA: TGTGCCATCAGTGCATCCGGGACTAGGGCGAAGAATGAGCAGTTCTTC.

This clone was seen a handful of times. The chain uses TRBV6-1 and TRBJ1-5; 9 bases fit TRBD1. V was pared by 6 bases and J by 4 bases, with 7 bases of the junction left unmatched. Germline CDR1 MNHNS, CDR2 SASEGT. CDR3 length equals 15 residues. CDR3 protein: CASSPLGTGNQPQHF. CDR3 coding DNA: TGTGCCAGCAGCCCCTTGGGGACAGGGAATCAGCCCCAGCATTTT.

Only one count was recorded for this clone. The chain employs TRBV28 and TRBJ2-7, with a tentative D call TRBD1 (5 bases). Germline lookup yields CDR1 MDHEN and CDR2 SYDVKM. Trimming took 1 base from V and 1 from J, leaving 8 bases between them. This CDR3 contains 14 residues. CDR3 in DNA: TGTGCCAGCAGTTTATTATCAGGGTCCTACGAGCAGTACTTC. Protein: CASSLLSGSYEQYF.

The V and J genes are TRBV11-2 and TRBJ2-7; 7 bases agree with TRBD1. Germline V CDR1 and CDR2: SGHAT, FQNNGV. This CDR3 contains 15 residues. V was clipped by 5 bases and J by 2 bases; unmatched bases: 9. The CDR3, as DNA: TGTGCCAGCAGCCCAACCCCGGGGACAGCCTACGAGCAGTACTTC. Its translation is CASSPTPGTAYEQYF.

This clone was counted between two and nine times. The chain has TRBV19 and TRBJ2-1; 9 bases align to TRBD2. This CDR3 spans 16 amino acids. V shed 4 bases, J shed 12 bases, and the junction held 16 bases outside the gene matches. The germline V gene encodes CDR1 LNHDA and CDR2 SQIVND (reference sequence). The DNA for the CDR3 is TGTGCCAGTAGTAACGCAGCGGGAGGTTGGGATTTTGGGCAGTTCTTC. This sequence encodes CASSNAAGGWDFGQFF.

This rearrangement joins TRBV2 to TRBJ1-5; D might be TRBD1 (6 bases). The V end was cut by 6 bases, the J end by 2 bases, with 14 bases between. The germline gives CDR1 SNHLY, CDR2 FYNNEI. The CDR3 totals 15 residues. CDR3 loop: CASSVWGRGNQPQHF. For the CDR3, the DNA is TGTGCCAGCAGCGTCTGGGGGCGAGGCAATCAGCCCCAGCATTTT. Filled out from reference TRBV2 and TRBJ1-5, the complete variable domain reads EPEVTQTPSHQVTQMGQEVILRCVPISNHLYFYWYRQILGQKVEFLVSFYNNEISEKSEIFDDQFSVERPDGSNFTLKIRSTKLEDSAMYFCASSVWGRGNQPQHFGDGTRLSIL.

This clone occurred a few times. The rearrangement links TRBV5-1 to TRBJ1-1, with D possibly matching TRBD1 (6 bases). The germline V gene has CDR1 SGHRS and CDR2 YFSETQ. The CDR3 is made up of 15 amino acids. Trimming took off 6 bases at V and 5 bases at J, with 20 bases between the two ends. Written as DNA, the CDR3 is TGCGCCAGCAAGGGAACAGGAGGGGGGGTAACTGAAGCTTTCTTT. Its translation: CASKGTGGGVTEAFF.

The chain uses TRBV19 and TRBJ1-3; D remains unclear. The CDR3 loop spans 15 amino acids. The V gene lost 1 base and the J gene lost 0 bases, with 7 bases spanning the gap. Germline CDR1 is LNHDA and CDR2 is SQIVND (reference sequence). CDR3 residues: CASSIGASSGNTIYF. Here the CDR3 DNA reads TGTGCCAGTAGTATAGGGGCCAGCTCTGGAAACACCATATATTTT.

This sequence joins TRBV5-1 and TRBJ2-5; TRBD1 aligns across 7 bases. CDR1 and CDR2 (germline): SGHRS, YFSETQ. The length of the CDR3 is 16 residues. With V trimmed by 3 bases and J by 0 bases, 8 bases remained unmatched. Here the CDR3 reads CASSSSGQAYQETQYF. The CDR3 DNA reads as TGCGCCAGCAGCTCTTCCGGACAGGCGTACCAAGAGACCCAGTACTTC.

The chain employs TRBV6-1 and TRBJ2-7; perhaps TRBD2 as D (5 bases). Trimming removed 0 bases at V and 6 bases at J, with 15 bases between. Germline V CDR1 and CDR2: MNHNS, SASEGT. This CDR3 has 15 residues. CDR3 loop: CASSEANRPRGEQYF. CDR3 coding DNA: TGTGCCAGCAGTGAAGCCAATAGACCCCGGGGCGAGCAGTACTTC.

The J gene is TRBJ2-7, the V gene TRBV7-5; the D call of TRBD2 is as the table states it, not checked on the DNA. TRBV7-5 is noted as a pseudogene. CDR3 length equals 18 residues. In DNA form, the CDR3 reads TGTGCCAGAAGCTCCTCCCCCCATCGGTGGGAGCTATTTTACGAGCAGTACTTC. Amino acids: CARSSSPHRWELFYEQYF.

The chain employs TRBV30 and TRBJ2-6; possible D gene TRBD1, 5 bases. This CDR3 is built from 14 residues. V was pared by 0 bases and J by 5 bases, with 8 bases between. The germline V gene encodes CDR1 GTSNPN and CDR2 SVGIG (reference sequence). CDR3: CAWSVGQRANVLTF. In DNA form, the CDR3 reads TGTGCCTGGAGTGTAGGACAACGGGCCAACGTCCTGACTTTC.

The rearrangement joins TRBV5-1 to TRBJ2-7; D remains ambiguous. This CDR3 spans 11 amino acids. Germline lookup yields CDR1 SGHRS and CDR2 YFSETQ. Trimming took 6 bases from V and 1 from J, leaving 5 bases between them. The CDR3 sequence is CASKSSYEQYF. As DNA, the CDR3 is TGCGCCAGCAAGAGTTCCTACGAGCAGTACTTC.

This chain connects TRBV7-9 to TRBJ2-1; 9 bases align to TRBD1. V was pared by 6 bases and J by 7 bases, with 10 bases of the junction left unmatched. This CDR3 spans 15 amino acids. Germline V gene data show CDR1 as SEHNR and CDR2 as FQNEAQ (reference sequence). CDR3 amino acids: CASSPGTGHWNEQFF. As DNA, the CDR3 is TGTGCCAGCAGTCCCGGGACAGGGCACTGGAATGAGCAGTTCTTC. Drawing the rest from reference TRBV7-9 and TRBJ2-1, the complete variable domain is DTGVSQNPRHKITKRGQNVTFRCDPISEHNRLYWYRQTLGQGPEFLTYFQNEAQLEKSRLLSDRFSAERPKGSFSTLEIQRTEQGDSAMYLCASSPGTGHWNEQFFGPGTRLTVL.